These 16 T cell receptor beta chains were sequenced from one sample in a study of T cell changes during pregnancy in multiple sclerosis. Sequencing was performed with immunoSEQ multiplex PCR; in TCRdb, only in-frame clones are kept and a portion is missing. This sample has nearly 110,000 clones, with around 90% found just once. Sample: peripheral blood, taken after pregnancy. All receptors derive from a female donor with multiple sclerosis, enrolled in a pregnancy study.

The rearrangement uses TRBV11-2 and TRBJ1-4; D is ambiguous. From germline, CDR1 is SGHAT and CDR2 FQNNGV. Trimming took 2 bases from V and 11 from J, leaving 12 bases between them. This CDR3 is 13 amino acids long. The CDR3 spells CASSLTENGKLFF. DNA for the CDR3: TGTGCCAGCAGCTTAACCGAAAACGGGAAACTGTTTTTT.

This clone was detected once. As DNA, the CDR3 is TGTGCCAGCAGTTACTTACAGTCCCCGTACGAGCAGTACTTC. Its protein product is CASSYLQSPYEQYF. The chain links TRBV6-6 to TRBJ2-7; D is uncertain. This CDR3 is built from 14 residues. CDR1 MNHNY and CDR2 SVGAGI come from the germline V gene (reference sequence). Trimming cost V 1 base and J 4 bases, with 11 bases left between them.

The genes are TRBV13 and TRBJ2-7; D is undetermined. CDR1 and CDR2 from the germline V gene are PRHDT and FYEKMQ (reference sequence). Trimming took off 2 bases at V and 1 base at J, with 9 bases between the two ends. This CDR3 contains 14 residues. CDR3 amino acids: CASSLPPVSYEQYF. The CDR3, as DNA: TGTGCCAGCAGCTTACCCCCGGTTTCCTACGAGCAGTACTTC.

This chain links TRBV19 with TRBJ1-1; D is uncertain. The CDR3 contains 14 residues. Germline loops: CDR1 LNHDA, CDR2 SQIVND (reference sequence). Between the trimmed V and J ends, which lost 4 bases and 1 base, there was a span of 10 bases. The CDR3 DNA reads TGTGCCAGTAGTACACTGTCGTCGAACACTGAAGCTTTCTTT. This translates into CASSTLSSNTEAFF.

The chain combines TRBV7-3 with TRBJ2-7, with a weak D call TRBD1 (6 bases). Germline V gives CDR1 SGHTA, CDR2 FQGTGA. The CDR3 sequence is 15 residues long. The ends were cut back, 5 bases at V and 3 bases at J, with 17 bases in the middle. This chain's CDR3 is CASSIAPGQNYEQYF. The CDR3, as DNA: TGTGCCAGCAGCATAGCTCCGGGACAAAACTACGAGCAGTACTTC.

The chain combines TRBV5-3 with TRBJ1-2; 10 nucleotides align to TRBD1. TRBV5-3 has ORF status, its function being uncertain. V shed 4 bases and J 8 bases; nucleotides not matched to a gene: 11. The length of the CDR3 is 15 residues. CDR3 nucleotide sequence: TGTGCCAGAAGCGCTGACAGGGGGCGGGGTAAGGGCTACACCTTC. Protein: CARSADRGRGKGYTF.

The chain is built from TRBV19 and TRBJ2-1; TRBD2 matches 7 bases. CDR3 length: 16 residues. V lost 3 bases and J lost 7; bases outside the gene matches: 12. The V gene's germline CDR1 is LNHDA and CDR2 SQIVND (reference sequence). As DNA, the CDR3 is TGTGCCAGTAGTATTCGACTAGCACGGGCCTCGAATGAGCAGTTCTTC. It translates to CASSIRLARASNEQFF.

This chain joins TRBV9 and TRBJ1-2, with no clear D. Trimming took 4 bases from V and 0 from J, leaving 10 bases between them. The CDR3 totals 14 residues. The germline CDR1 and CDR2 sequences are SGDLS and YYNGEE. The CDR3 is CASSPSTANYGYTF. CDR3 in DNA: TGTGCCAGCAGCCCTAGTACCGCTAACTATGGCTACACCTTC.

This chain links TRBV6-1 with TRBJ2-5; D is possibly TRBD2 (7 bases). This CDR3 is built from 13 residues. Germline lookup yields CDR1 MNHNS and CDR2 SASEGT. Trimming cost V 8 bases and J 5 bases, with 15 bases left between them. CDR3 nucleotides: TGTGCCAGCTGGAGGGGGGGTGGGGAGACCCAGTACTTC. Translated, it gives CASWRGGGETQYF.

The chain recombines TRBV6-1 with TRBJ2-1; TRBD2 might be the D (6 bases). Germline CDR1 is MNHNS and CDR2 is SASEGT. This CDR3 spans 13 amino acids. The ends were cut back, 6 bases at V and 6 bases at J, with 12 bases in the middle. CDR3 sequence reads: CASSPIAVNEQFF. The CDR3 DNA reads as TGTGCCAGCAGCCCCATAGCGGTCAATGAGCAGTTCTTC.

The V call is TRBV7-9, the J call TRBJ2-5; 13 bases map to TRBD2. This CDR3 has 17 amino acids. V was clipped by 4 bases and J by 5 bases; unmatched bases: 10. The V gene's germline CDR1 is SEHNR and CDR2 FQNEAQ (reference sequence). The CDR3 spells CASSSGLAGAKWETQYF. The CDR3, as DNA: TGTGCCAGCAGCTCCGGACTAGCGGGGGCCAAGTGGGAGACCCAGTACTTC.

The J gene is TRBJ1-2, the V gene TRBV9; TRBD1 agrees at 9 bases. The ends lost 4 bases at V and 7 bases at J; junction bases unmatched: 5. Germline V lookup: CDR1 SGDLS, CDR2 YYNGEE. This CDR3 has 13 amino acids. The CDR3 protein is CASSRDREIGYTF. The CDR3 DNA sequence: TGTGCCAGCAGCCGGGACAGGGAGATTGGCTACACCTTC.

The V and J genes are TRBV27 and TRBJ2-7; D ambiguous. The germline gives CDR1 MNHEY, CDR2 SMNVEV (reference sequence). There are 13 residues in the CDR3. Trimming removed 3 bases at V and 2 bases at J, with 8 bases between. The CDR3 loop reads CASSLRATYEQYF. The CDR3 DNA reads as TGTGCCAGCAGTTTGCGTGCGACCTACGAGCAGTACTTC.

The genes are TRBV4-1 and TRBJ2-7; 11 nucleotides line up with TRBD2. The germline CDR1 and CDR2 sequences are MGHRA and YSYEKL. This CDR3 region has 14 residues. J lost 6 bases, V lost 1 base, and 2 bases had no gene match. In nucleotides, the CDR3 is TGCGCCAGCAGCCAAGTCCTAGCGGGAGGCGAGCAGTACTTC. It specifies CASSQVLAGGEQYF.

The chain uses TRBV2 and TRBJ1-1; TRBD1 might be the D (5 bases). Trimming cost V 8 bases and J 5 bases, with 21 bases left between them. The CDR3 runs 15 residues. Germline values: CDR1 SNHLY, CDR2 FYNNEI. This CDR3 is CASQGPAGGGTEAFF. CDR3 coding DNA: TGTGCCAGCCAAGGCCCAGCCGGGGGAGGAACTGAAGCTTTCTTT.

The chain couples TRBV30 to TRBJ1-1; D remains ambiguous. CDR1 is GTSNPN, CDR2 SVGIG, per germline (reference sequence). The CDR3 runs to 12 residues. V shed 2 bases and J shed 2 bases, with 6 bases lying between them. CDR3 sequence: CAWSYVNTEAFF. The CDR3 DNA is TGTGCCTGGAGTTATGTCAACACTGAAGCTTTCTTT.